This T cell receptor (beta chain) was recorded in a study of blood T cell repertoires in COVID-19. Study-wide context: Collection of acute and convalescent COVID-19 samples took place in the United States, Italy and Spain. Nucleic acid was either cDNA or gDNA, and it came from T cells, B-cell-depleted T cells, or PBMCs.

V was pared by 3 bases and J by 1 base, with 2 bases of the junction left unmatched. This CDR3 has 14 amino acids. Germline V gives CDR1 LNHDA, CDR2 SQIVND (reference sequence). Methods used by the authors: Amplification from reference gene primers served as the basis for estimated nucleated cell counts. Measured with immunoSEQ multiplex PCR; TCRdb has only the in-frame clones, and not every one. For V, J and clone size, that table is used; D and trimming come from the DNA. The table shows about 220,000 clones, with 80% to 85% occurring only once. The J gene is TRBJ2-7, the V gene TRBV19, with 8 bases matching TRBD1. This TCR derives from a man aged 25 to 40 with active or convalescent COVID-19. The specimen sequenced was peripheral blood. The CDR3 reads CASSIGQGSYEQYF. The CDR3 DNA follows: TGTGCCAGTAGTATCGGACAGGGATCCTACGAGCAGTACTTC.